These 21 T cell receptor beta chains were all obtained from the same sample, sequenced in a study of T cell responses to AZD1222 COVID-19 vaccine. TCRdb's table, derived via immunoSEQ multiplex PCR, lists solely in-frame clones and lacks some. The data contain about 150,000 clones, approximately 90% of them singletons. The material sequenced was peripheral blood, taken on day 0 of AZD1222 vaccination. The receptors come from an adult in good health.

In DNA form, the CDR3 reads TGCGCCAGCAGCCCCCCGATGGGTAGCGAGCAGTACTTC. Its translation is CASSPPMGSEQYF. This chain connects TRBV5-1 to TRBJ2-7; D gene ambiguous. Trimming pared 4 bases from V and 6 bases from J, leaving 14 bases between. Germline V gene sequence: CDR1 SGHRS, CDR2 YFSETQ. The CDR3 contains 13 residues.

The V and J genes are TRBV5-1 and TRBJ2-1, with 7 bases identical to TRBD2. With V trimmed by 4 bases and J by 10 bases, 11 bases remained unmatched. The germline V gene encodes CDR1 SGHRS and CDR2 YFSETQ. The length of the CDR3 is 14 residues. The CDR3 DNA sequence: TGCGCCAGCAGCCCAGCGGGGCGTCGGCGGGAGCAGTTCTTC. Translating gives CASSPAGRRREQFF.

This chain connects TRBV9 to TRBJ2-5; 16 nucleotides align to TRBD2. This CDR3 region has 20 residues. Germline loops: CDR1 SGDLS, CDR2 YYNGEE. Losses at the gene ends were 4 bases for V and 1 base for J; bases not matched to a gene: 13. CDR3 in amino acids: CASSPKRPGLAGGFQETQYF. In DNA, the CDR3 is TGTGCCAGCAGCCCGAAACGACCGGGACTAGCGGGAGGGTTCCAAGAGACCCAGTACTTC.

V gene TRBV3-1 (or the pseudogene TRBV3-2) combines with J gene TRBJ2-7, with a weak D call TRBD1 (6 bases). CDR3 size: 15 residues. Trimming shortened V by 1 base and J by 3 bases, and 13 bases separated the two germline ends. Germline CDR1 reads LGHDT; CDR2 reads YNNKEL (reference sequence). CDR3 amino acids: CASSQARAQGYEQYF. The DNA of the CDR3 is TGTGCCAGCAGCCAAGCACGTGCACAGGGCTACGAGCAGTACTTC.

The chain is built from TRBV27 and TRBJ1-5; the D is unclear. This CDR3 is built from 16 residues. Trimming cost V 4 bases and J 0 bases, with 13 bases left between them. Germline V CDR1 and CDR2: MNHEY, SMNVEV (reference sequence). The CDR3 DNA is TGTGCCAGCAGTTCGAAGAGAGGGTATAGCAATCAGCCCCAGCATTTT. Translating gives CASSSKRGYSNQPQHF.

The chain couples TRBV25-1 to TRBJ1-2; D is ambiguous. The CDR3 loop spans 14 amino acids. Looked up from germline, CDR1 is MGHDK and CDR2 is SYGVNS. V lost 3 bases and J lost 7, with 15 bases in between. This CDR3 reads CASSDSVYGGGYTF. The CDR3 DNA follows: TGTGCCAGCAGTGATTCCGTCTACGGCGGTGGCTACACCTTC.

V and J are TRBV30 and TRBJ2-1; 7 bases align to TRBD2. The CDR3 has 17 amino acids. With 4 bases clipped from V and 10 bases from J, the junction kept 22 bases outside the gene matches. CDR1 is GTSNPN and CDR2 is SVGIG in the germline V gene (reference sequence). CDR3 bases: TGTGCCTGGACCTCCGTTCTGGTGGCGGGAGTTATAGAAGAGCAGTTCTTC. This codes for CAWTSVLVAGVIEEQFF.

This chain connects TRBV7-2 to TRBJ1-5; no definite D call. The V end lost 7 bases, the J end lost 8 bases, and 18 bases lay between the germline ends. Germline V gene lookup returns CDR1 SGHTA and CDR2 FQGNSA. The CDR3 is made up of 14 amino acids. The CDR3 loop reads CASMLLLGLEPQHF. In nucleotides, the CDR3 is TGTGCCAGCATGCTACTGTTGGGTTTGGAGCCCCAGCATTTT.

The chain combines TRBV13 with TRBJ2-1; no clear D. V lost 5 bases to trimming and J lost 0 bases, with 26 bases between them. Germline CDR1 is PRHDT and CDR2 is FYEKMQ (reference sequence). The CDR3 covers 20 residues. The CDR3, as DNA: TGTGCCAGCAGCCCACCCGTACTGGTTCAAAACTCAACCTCCTACAATGAGCAGTTCTTC. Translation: CASSPPVLVQNSTSYNEQFF.

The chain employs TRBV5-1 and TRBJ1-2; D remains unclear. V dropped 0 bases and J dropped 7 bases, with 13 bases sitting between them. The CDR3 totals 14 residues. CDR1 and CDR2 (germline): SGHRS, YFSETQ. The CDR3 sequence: CASSLVPQSGGYTF. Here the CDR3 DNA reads TGCGCCAGCAGCTTGGTCCCCCAGTCGGGTGGCTACACCTTC.

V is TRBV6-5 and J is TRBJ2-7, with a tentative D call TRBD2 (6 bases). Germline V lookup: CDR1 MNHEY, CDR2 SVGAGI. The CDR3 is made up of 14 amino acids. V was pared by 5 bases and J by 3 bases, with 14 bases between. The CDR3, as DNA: TGTGCCAGCAGTACCGGGACTGATTACTACGAGCAGTACTTC. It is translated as CASSTGTDYYEQYF.

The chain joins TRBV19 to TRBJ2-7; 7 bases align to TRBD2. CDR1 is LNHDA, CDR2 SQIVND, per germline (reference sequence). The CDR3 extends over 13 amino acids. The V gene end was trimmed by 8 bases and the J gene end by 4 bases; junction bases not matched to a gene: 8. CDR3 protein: CASSPTSRYEQYF. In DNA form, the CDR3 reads TGTGCCAGTTCCCCGACTAGCCGGTACGAGCAGTACTTC.

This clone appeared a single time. The CDR3 is CASSLNEKLFF. The CDR3 DNA reads as TGTGCCAGCAGCCTGAATGAAAAACTGTTTTTT. V gene TRBV7-9 combines with J gene TRBJ1-4; D is ambiguous. V was clipped by 5 bases and J by 5 bases, with 3 bases between them. This CDR3 is built from 11 residues. CDR1 is SEHNR and CDR2 is FQNEAQ in the germline V gene (reference sequence). Full variable domain (outside the CDR3, taken from reference TRBV7-9 and TRBJ1-4): DTGVSQNPRHKITKRGQNVTFRCDPISEHNRLYWYRQTLGQGPEFLTYFQNEAQLEKSRLLSDRFSAERPKGSFSTLEIQRTEQGDSAMYLCASSLNEKLFFGSGTQLSVL.

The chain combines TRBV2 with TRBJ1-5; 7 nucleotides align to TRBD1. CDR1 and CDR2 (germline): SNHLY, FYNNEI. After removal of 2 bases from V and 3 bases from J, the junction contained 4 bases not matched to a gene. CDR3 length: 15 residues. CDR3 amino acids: CASSELDRDNQPQHF. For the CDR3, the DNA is TGTGCCAGCAGTGAACTCGACAGGGACAATCAGCCCCAGCATTTT.

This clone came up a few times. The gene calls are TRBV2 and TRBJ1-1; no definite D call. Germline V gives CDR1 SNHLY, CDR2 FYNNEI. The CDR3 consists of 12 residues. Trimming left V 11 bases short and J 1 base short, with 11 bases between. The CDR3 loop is CAHRTGNTEAFF. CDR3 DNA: TGTGCCCACCGGACGGGGAACACTGAAGCTTTCTTT.

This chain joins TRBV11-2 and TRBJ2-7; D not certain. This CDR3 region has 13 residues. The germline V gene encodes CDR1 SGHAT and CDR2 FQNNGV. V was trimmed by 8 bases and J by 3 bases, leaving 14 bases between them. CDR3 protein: CASRSIRDYEQYF. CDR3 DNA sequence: TGTGCCAGCCGATCGATTAGGGACTACGAGCAGTACTTC.

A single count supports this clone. The CDR3 region has the DNA TGTGCCAGCAGAGAGACAGGGGCTAACTATGGCTACACCTTC. Protein: CASRETGANYGYTF. The chain carries TRBV6-6 and TRBJ1-2; 8 nucleotides agree with TRBD1. Germline trimming cut 6 bases from V and 0 bases from J; bases unmatched to any gene: 3. The CDR3 consists of 14 residues. Germline V gives CDR1 MNHNY, CDR2 SVGAGI (reference sequence).

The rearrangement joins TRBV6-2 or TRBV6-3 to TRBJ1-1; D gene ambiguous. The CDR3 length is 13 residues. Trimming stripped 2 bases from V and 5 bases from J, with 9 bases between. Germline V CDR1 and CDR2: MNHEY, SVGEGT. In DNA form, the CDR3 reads TGTGCCAGCAGTTACGTCCGGGAGACTGAAGCTTTCTTT. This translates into CASSYVRETEAFF.

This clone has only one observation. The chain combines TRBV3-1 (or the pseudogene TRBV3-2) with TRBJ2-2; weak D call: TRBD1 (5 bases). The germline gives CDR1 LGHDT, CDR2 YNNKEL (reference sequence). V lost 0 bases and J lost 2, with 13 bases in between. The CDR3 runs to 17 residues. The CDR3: CASSQEVTVSNTGELFF. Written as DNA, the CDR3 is TGTGCCAGCAGCCAAGAGGTGACAGTGAGTAACACCGGGGAGCTGTTTTTT.

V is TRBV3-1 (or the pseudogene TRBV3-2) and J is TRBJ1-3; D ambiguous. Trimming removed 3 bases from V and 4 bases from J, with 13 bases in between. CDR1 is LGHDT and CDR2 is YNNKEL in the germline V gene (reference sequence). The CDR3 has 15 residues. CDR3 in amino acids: CASSQFQGKGNTIYF. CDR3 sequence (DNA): TGTGCCAGCAGCCAGTTTCAAGGGAAAGGAAACACCATATATTTT.

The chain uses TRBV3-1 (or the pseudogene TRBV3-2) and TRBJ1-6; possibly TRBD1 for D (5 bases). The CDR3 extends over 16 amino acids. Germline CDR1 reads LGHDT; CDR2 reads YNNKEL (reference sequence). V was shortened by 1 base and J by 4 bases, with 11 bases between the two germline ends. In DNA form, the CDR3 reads TGTGCCAGCAGCCAAGCTAGGGGACGATATAATTCACCCCTCCACTTT. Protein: CASSQARGRYNSPLHF.